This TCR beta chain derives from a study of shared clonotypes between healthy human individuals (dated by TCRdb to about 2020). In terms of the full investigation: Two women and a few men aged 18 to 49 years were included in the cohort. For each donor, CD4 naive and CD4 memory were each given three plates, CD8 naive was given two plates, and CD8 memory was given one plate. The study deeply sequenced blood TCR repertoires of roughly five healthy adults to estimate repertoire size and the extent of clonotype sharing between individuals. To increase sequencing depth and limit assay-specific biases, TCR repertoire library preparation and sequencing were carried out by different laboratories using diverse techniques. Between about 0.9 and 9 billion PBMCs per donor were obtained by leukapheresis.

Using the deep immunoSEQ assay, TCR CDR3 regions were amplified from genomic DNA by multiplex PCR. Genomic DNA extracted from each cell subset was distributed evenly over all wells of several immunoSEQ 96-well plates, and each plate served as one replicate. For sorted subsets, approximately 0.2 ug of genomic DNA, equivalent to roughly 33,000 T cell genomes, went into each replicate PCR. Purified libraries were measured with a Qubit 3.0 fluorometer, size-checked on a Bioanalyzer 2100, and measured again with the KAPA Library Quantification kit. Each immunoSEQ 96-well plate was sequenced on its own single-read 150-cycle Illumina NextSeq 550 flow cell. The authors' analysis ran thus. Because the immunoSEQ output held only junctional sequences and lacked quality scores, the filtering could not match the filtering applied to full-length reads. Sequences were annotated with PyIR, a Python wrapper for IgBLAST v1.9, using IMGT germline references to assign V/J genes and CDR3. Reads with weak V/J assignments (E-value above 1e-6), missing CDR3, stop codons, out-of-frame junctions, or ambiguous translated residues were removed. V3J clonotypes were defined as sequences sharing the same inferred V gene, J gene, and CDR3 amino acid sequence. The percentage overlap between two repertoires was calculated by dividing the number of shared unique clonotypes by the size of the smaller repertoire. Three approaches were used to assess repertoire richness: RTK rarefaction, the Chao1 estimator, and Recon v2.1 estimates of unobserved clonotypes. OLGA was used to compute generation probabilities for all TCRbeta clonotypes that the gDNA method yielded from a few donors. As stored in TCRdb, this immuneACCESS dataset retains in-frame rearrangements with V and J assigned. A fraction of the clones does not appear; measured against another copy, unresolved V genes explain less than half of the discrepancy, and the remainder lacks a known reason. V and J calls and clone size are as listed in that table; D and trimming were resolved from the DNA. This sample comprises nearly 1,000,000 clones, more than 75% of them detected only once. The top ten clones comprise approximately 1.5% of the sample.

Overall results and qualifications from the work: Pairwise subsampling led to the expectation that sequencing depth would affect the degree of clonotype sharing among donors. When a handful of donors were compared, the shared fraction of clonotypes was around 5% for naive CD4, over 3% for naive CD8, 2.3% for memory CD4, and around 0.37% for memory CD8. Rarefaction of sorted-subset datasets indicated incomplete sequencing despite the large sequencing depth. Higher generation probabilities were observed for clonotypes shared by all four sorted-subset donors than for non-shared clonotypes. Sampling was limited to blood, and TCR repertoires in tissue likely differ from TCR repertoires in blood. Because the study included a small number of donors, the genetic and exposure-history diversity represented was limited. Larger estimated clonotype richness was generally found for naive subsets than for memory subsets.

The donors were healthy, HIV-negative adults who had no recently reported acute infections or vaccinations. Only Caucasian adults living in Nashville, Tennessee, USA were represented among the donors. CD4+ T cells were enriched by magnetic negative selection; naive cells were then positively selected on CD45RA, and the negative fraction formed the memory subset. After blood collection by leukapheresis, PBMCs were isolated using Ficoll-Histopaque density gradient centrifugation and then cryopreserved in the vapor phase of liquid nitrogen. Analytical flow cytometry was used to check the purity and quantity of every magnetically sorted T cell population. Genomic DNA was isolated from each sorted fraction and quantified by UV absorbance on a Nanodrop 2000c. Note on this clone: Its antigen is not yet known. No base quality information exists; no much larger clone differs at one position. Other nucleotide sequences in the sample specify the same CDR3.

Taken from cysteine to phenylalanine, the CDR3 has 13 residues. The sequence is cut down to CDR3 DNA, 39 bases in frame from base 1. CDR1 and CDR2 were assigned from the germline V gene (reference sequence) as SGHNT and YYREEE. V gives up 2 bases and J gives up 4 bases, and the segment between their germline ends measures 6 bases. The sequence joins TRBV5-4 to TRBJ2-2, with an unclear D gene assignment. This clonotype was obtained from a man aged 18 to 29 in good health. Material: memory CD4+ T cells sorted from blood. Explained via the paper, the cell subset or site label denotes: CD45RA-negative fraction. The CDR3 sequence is CASSFAPTGELFF. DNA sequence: TGTGCCAGCAGCTTTGCCCCCACCGGGGAGCTGTTTTTT.